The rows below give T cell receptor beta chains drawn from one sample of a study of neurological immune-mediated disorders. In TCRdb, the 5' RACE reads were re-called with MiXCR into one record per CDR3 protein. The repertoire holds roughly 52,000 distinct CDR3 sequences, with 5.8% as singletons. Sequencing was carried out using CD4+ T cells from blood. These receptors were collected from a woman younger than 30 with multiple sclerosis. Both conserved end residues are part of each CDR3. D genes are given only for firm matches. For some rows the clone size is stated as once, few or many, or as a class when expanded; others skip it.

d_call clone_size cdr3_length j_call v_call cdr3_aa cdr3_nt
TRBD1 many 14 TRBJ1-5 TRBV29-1 CSVLQGGGNQPQHF TGCAGCGTTCTACAGGGGGGAGGCAATCAGCCCCAGCATTTT
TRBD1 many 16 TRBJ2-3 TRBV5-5 CASSWVPGQLTDTQYF TGTGCCAGCAGCTGGGTCCCGGGACAGCTCACAGATACGCAGTATTTT
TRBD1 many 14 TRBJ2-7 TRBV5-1 CASSSGQVLYEQYF TGCGCCAGCAGCTCCGGACAGGTTCTGTACGAGCAGTACTTC
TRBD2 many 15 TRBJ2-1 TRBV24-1 CATSEAGTRGHEQFF TGTGCCACCAGTGAGGCCGGGACTAGAGGACATGAGCAGTTCTTC
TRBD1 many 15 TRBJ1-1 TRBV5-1 CASSLRTGGNTEAFF TGCGCCAGCAGCTTGAGGACAGGGGGGAACACTGAAGCTTTCTTT
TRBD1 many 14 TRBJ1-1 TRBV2 CASSDRGFWTEAFF TGTGCCAGCAGCGACAGGGGTTTTTGGACTGAAGCTTTCTTT
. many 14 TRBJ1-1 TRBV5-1 CASSSSTATTEAFF TGCGCCAGCAGCTCGTCGACGGCTACCACTGAAGCTTTCTTT
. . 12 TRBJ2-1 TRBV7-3 CASSLGANGQFF TGTGCCAGCAGCCTAGGGGCAAATGGGCAGTTCTTC
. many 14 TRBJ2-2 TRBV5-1 CASSIRTNTGELFF TGCGCCAGCAGCATTCGTACTAACACCGGGGAGCTGTTTTTT
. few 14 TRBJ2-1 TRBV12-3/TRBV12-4 CASSPGGGYNEQFF TGTGCCAGCAGTCCAGGGGGGGGATACAATGAGCAGTTCTTC
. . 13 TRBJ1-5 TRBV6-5 CASTSGWNQPQHF TGTGCCAGCACCTCAGGGTGGAATCAGCCCCAGCATTTT
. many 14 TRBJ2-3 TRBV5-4 CASSLDPRTDTQYF TGTGCCAGCAGCTTGGACCCGCGCACAGATACGCAGTATTTT
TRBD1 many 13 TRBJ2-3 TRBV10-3 CAISDRGTDTQYF TGTGCCATATCAGACAGGGGCACAGATACGCAGTATTTT
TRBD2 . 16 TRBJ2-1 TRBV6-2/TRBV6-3 CASSSPRLAGRNEQSF TGTGCCAGCAGTTCACCGCGGCTAGCGGGACGCAATGAGCAGTCCTTC
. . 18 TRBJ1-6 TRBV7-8 CASSFGAPSRQSNSPLHF TGTGCCAGCAGCTTTGGCGCCCCTTCGAGACAGAGTAATTCACCCCTCCACTTT
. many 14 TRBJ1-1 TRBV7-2 CASSLALRQGEAFF TGTGCCAGCAGCTTAGCCCTCCGACAAGGTGAAGCTTTCTTT
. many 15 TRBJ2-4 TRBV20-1 CSARIPLWGRNIQYF TGCAGTGCTAGAATCCCCCTTTGGGGCAGAAACATTCAGTACTTC
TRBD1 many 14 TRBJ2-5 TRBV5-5 CASSFSGTEETQYF TGTGCCAGCAGCTTTTCCGGGACAGAAGAGACCCAGTACTTC
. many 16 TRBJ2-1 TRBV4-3 CASSQADSNVHNEQFF TGCGCCAGCAGCCAAGCGGACTCGAATGTCCACAATGAGCAGTTCTTC
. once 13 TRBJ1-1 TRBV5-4 CASSLSSNTEAFF TGTGCCAGCAGCTTGTCCTCTAACACTGAAGCTTTCTTT
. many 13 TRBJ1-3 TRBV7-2 CASKQGSGNTIYF TGTGCCAGCAAGCAGGGCTCTGGAAACACCATATATTTT
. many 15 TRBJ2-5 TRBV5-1 CASSLGGGDQETQYF TGCGCCAGCAGCTTGGGAGGGGGGGACCAAGAGACCCAGTACTTC
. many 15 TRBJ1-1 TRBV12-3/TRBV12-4 CASSLLSGVGTEAFF TGTGCCAGCAGTTTGTTATCGGGAGTGGGCACTGAAGCTTTCTTT
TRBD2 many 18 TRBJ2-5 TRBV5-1 CASSLVWRGGPSQETQYF TGCGCCAGCAGCTTGGTCTGGCGGGGGGGCCCTTCCCAAGAGACCCAGTACTTC
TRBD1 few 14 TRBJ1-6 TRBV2 CASRGQGDNSPLHF TGTGCCAGCAGGGGACAGGGAGATAATTCACCCCTCCACTTT
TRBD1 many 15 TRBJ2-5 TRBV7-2 CASSPQGALWETQYF TGTGCCAGCAGCCCACAGGGGGCCTTGTGGGAGACCCAGTACTTC
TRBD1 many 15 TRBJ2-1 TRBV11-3 CASSLLGTGHNEQFF TGTGCCAGCAGCTTACTCGGGACAGGGCATAATGAGCAGTTCTTC
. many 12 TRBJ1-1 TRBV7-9 CASSLRDTEAFF TGTGCCAGCAGCTTACGGGACACTGAAGCTTTCTTT
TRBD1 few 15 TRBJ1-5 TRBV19 CASSTQGQGYQPQHF TGTGCCAGTAGTACGCAAGGACAGGGCTATCAGCCCCAGCATTTT
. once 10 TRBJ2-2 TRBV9 CASSGLELFF TGTGCCAGCAGCGGTTTGGAGCTGTTTTTT
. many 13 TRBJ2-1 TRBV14 CASSRQQGGEQFF TGTGCCAGCAGCCGACAACAGGGCGGTGAGCAGTTCTTC
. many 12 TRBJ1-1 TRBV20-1 CSASGQNTEAFF TGCAGTGCTAGTGGGCAGAACACTGAAGCTTTCTTT
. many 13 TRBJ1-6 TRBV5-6 CASSGHYNSPLHF TGTGCCAGCAGCGGACACTATAATTCACCCCTCCACTTT
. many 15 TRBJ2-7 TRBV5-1 CASSPDGDPSYEQYF TGCGCCAGCAGCCCGGACGGGGACCCAAGCTACGAGCAGTACTTC
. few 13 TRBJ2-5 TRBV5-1 CASSGVDGETQYF TGCGCCAGCAGCGGGGTAGACGGCGAGACCCAGTACTTC
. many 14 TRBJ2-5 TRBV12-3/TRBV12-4 CASSYDRTQETQYF TGTGCCAGCAGTTATGACAGGACCCAAGAGACCCAGTACTTC
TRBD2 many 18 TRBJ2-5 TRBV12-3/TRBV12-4 CASSLISGLAGVQETQYF TGTGCCAGCAGTTTGATTTCGGGACTAGCGGGGGTGCAAGAGACCCAGTACTTC
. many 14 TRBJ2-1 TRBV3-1 CASSHHGSYNEQFF TGTGCCAGCAGCCATCACGGGAGCTACAATGAGCAGTTCTTC
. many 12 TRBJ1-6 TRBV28 CASSWSNSPLHF TGTGCCAGCAGTTGGAGTAATTCACCCCTCCACTTT
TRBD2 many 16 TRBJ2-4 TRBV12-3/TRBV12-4 CASSPVTSGRRNIQYF TGTGCCAGCAGTCCTGTGACTAGCGGGAGGAGGAACATTCAGTACTTC
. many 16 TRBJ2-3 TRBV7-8 CASSLVGGSGTDTQYF TGTGCCAGCAGCTTAGTCGGGGGCAGCGGCACAGATACGCAGTATTTT
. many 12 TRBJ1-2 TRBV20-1 CSAVRVDYGYTF TGCAGTGCTGTCAGGGTGGACTATGGCTACACCTTC
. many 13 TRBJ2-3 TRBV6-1 CAGNREEGATQYF TGTGCCGGAAACAGGGAGGAGGGGGCTACGCAGTATTTT
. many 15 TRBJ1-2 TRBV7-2 CASSLDQGGSVGYTF TGTGCCAGCAGCCTGGATCAGGGTGGATCGGTAGGCTACACCTTC
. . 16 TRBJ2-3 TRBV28 CASSFIRDLSTDTQYF TGTGCCAGCAGTTTTATTCGGGACCTAAGCACAGATACGCAGTATTTT
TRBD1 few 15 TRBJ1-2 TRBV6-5 CASRLQDRGPYGYTF TGTGCCAGCAGACTCCAGGACAGGGGGCCTTATGGCTACACCTTC
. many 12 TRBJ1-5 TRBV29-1 CSVVGSNQPQHF TGCAGCGTTGTGGGGAGCAATCAGCCCCAGCATTTT
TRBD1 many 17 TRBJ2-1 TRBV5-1 CASSRPGTGGSYNEQFF TGCGCCAGCAGCCGGCCGGGGACAGGCGGCTCCTACAATGAGCAGTTCTTC
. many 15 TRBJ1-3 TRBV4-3 CASSQDLTIGNTIYF TGCGCCAGCAGCCAAGATCTCACCATAGGAAACACCATATATTTT
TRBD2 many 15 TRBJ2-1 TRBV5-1 CASSFSGEGVNEQFF TGCGCCAGCAGCTTCTCGGGGGAGGGAGTAAATGAGCAGTTCTTC
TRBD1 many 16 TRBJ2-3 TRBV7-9 CASRRDSRGGTDTQYF TGTGCCAGCAGGAGGGACAGTAGGGGCGGCACAGATACGCAGTATTTT
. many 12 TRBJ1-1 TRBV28 CASSRRNTEAFF TGTGCCAGCAGCCGACGGAACACTGAAGCTTTCTTT
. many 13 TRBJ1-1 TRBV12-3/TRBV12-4 CASSLAMNTEAFF TGTGCCAGCAGCTTGGCAATGAACACTGAAGCTTTCTTT
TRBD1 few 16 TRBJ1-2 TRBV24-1 CATRGTGGKMDGGYTF TGTGCCACCAGAGGGACAGGGGGTAAAATGGACGGTGGCTACACCTTC